This T cell receptor beta chain was sequenced during a study of CD8 T cells in ankylosing spondylitis. Each CDR3 protein is one row after TCRdb ran MiXCR on the 5' RACE reads. This sample has under 850,000 distinct CDR3 sequences; about 20% occur once, and the top ten carry around 19%. This clonotype was counted between two and nine times. What it binds is not known. The study's findings and limits: Typical of ankylosing spondylitis blood, it appeared, was a TCR beta motif of fewer than 10 highly homologous variants. A subset of motif variants has previously been described in the synovial fluid and blood of reactive arthritis. According to the report, clones linked to the disease were significantly enriched in matched synovial fluid samples taken from ankylosing spondylitis patients.

V shed 0 bases and J shed 5 bases, with 11 bases lying between them. The CDR3 has 13 residues. Per germline, CDR1 DFQATT and CDR2 SNEGSKA (reference sequence). The material sequenced was blood, either unsorted or a sorted T cell fraction (not recorded which). This chain links TRBV20-1 with TRBJ2-7, with D possibly matching TRBD1 (6 bases). The clonotype was recovered from a male donor with ankylosing spondylitis. In DNA form, the CDR3 reads TGCAGTGCTAGAGATGGGGCAGGGGACGAGCAGTACTTC. Translation gives CSARDGAGDEQYF.